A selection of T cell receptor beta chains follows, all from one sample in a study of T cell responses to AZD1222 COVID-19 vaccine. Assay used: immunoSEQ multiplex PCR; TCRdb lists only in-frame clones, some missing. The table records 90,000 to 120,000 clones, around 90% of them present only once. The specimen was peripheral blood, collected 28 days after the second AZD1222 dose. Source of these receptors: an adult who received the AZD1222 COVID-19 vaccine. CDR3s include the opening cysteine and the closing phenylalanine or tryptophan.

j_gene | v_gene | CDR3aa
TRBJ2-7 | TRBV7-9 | CASSLVGSTYEQYF
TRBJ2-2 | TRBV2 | CASSEGGAVTGELFF
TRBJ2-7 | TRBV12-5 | CASGREAYEQYF
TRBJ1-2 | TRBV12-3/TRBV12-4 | CASSLGDNYGYTF
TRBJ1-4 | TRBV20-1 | CSASVGGNEKLFF
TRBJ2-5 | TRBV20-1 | CSADQETQYF
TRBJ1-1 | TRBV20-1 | CSASGVQGLLGVGTEAFF
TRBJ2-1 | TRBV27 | CASSLYGLAGGPTTYNEQFF
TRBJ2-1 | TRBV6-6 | CASSSIYNEQFF
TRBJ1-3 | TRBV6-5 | CASSTLDRAGNTIYF
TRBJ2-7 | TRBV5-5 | CASSFQDVSYEQYF
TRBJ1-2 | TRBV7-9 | CASSSGTGNYGYTF
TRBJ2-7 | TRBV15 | CATSRVDESEQYF
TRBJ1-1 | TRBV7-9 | CASSSTTANTEAFF
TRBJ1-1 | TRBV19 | CASNQGGAFYTEAFF
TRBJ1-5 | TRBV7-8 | CASSLVEGGLQPQHF
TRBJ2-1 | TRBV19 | CASSIGDPYNEQFF
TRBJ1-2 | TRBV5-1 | CASSLVREYGYTF
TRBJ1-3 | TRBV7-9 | CASSLPGTGRSGNTIYF
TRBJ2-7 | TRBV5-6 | CASSAMNASGGSYEQYF
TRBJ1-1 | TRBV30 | CAWSVMNTEAFF
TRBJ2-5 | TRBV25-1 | CASRPTGGAETQYF
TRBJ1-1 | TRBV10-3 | CAVRGGLTMNTEAFF
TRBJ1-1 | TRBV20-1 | CSASNLTPVTAFF
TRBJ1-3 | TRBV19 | CASSRQASGNTIYF
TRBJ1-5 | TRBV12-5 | CASGLVLGAGKRGPQHF
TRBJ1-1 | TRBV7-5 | CVRSLGPGARTEAFF
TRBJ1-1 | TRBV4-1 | CASSQGQTEAFF
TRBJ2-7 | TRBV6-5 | CASRGGSYEQYF
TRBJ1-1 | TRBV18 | CASSPNSRQMNTEAFF
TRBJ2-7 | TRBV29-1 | CSPGGRGRTKQYF
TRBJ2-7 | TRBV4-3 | CASSQDRGAYEQYF
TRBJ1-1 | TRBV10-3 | CAITQSGERATAFF
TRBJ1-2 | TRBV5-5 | CASSSGTGGLRGYTF
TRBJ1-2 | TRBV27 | CASSRKRGNGYTF
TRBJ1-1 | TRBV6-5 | CATLQGAYTEAFF
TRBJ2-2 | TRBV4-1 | CASSQVGANTGELFF
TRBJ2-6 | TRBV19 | CASIRSGGLPSGANVLTF
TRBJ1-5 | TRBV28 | CASSLGQYSNQPQHF
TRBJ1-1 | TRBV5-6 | CASSFRSSMNTEAFF
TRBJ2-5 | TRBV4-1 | CASSQPALAGQETQYF
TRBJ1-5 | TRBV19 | CASSIDRAGNQPQHF
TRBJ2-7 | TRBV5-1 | CASSLEAGGIYEQYF
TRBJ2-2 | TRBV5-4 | CASSVGQGNTGELFF
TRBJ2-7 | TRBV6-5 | CASSYSMALSYEQYF
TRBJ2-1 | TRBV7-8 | CASSPPSGRNEQFF
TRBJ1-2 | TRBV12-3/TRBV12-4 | CASSFIGYGYTF
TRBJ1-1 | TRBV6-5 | CASSMTGTEAFF